Presented here are 12 T cell receptor beta chains from one specimen sequenced in a study of cytomegalovirus exposure and HLA in healthy donors. The PCR was carried out with 60 Vbeta primers and 13 Jbeta primers. Clones were read by immunoSEQ multiplex PCR, and TCRdb kept only the in-frame ones, dropping some. The data show 25,000 to 30,000 clones, 62% seen once. The source material was PBMCs. These receptors all stem from a male donor in good health and CMV-seropositive.

The chain is built from TRBV6-5 and TRBJ2-1; D is uncertain. The length of the CDR3 is 14 residues. Germline lookup yields CDR1 MNHEY and CDR2 SVGAGI. Trimming took off 0 bases at V and 5 bases at J, with 8 bases between the two ends. The CDR3: CASSYSRSNNEQFF. DNA of the CDR3: TGTGCCAGCAGTTACTCGAGAAGCAACAATGAGCAGTTCTTC.

For this clone: At one end, the junction sequence differs from germline, possibly due to a read error. The rearrangement links TRBV7-9 to TRBJ1-1; D is possibly TRBD1 (5 bases). Germline-derived CDR1 and CDR2 are SEHNR and FQNEAQ (reference sequence). The CDR3 length is 13 residues. DNA for the CDR3: TGTTCCAGCAGTACTGACGGGGGTACTGAAGCTTTCTTT. The encoded protein is CSSSTDGGTEAFF.

This clone appeared a single time. The chain has TRBV7-9 and TRBJ2-5; D might be TRBD1 (5 bases). Trimming pared 1 base from V and 5 bases from J, leaving 14 bases between. The CDR3 has 15 residues. CDR1 SEHNR and CDR2 FQNEAQ come from the germline V gene (reference sequence). Here the CDR3 DNA reads TGTGCCAGCAGCTTAGAGGGGTTCTCCAGGGAGACCCAGTACTTC. Its protein product is CASSLEGFSRETQYF.

This clone was seen more than once but under ten times. V usage is TRBV6-1 and J usage is TRBJ2-5; 9 bases agree with TRBD2. V shed 6 bases, J shed 2 bases, and the junction held 7 bases outside the gene matches. The CDR3 is made up of 15 amino acids. Germline V CDR1 and CDR2: MNHNS, SASEGT. The DNA of the CDR3 is TGTGCCAGCAGCCTGCTAGCGGGGTCTCAAGAGACCCAGTACTTC. The encoded protein is CASSLLAGSQETQYF.

The J gene is TRBJ2-5, the V gene TRBV5-1; no definite D call. The CDR3 is 15 amino acids. The germline V gene encodes CDR1 SGHRS and CDR2 YFSETQ. V was cut by 1 base and J by 2 bases, with 12 bases left in between. The CDR3 DNA reads TGCGCCAGCAGCTTGACAGCTATATCTCAAGAGACCCAGTACTTC. It yields the protein CASSLTAISQETQYF.

This clone showed up many times. The chain joins TRBV28 to TRBJ1-5; D may be TRBD1 (5 bases). The CDR3 has 18 amino acids. V lost 0 bases and J 2 bases, leaving 17 bases between the germline ends. In germline, CDR1 is MDHEN, CDR2 SYDVKM. CDR3 DNA sequence: TGTGCCAGCAGTTTATGGGACATGTCCCAAAATGGCAATCAGCCCCAGCATTTT. The encoded protein is CASSLWDMSQNGNQPQHF.

The CDR3 DNA reads TGTGCCAGCAGCCTTTCCCCGTTCAGTCAGCCCCAGCATTTT. Protein sequence: CASSLSPFSQPQHF. This chain uses TRBV28 with TRBJ1-5, with D unresolved. The CDR3 has 14 amino acids. V was clipped by 6 bases and J by 6 bases, with 15 bases between them. In germline, CDR1 is MDHEN, CDR2 SYDVKM.

The chain combines TRBV7-9 with TRBJ2-5; 11 nucleotides match TRBD2. The trim removed 3 bases at V and 2 bases at J, leaving 5 bases unmatched. The CDR3 spans 16 residues. Germline V gene data show CDR1 as SEHNR and CDR2 as FQNEAQ (reference sequence). The CDR3 DNA follows: TGTGCCAGCAGCTTGGGGACTAGCGGCGTTCAAGAGACCCAGTACTTC. Amino acids: CASSLGTSGVQETQYF.

This clone has a handful of counts. V and J are TRBV4-1 and TRBJ2-7; perhaps TRBD2 as D (6 bases). The length of the CDR3 is 16 residues. Trimming pared 1 base from V and 2 bases from J, leaving 15 bases between. CDR1 and CDR2 (germline): MGHRA, YSYEKL. In DNA form, the CDR3 reads TGCGCCAGCAGCCAAGGGTTTACTAGCCGACCCTACGAGCAGTACTTC. This encodes CASSQGFTSRPYEQYF.

V is TRBV7-2 and J is TRBJ1-3; D is ambiguous. CDR1 and CDR2 (germline): SGHTA, FQGNSA. V lost 4 bases and J 12 bases, leaving 19 bases between the germline ends. The CDR3 is made up of 14 amino acids. CDR3 sequence (DNA): TGTGCCAGCAGCTCACCCCCTCCCGGGAGAGGCATATATTTT. It yields the protein CASSSPPPGRGIYF. Supplemented by reference TRBV7-2 and TRBJ1-3, the full variable domain reads GAGVSQSPSNKVTEKGKDVELRCDPISGHTALYWYRQSLGQGLEFLIYFQGNSAPDKSGLPSDRFSAERTGGSVSTLTIQRTQQEDSAVYLCASSSPPPGRGIYFGEGSWLTVV.

This clone has only a few counts. The CDR3: CSVLGQSYEQYF. Here the CDR3 DNA reads TGCAGCGTTCTCGGACAAAGCTACGAGCAGTACTTC. This chain joins TRBV29-1 and TRBJ2-7; tentatively, D is TRBD1 (5 bases). There are 12 residues in the CDR3. Germline V gene sequence: CDR1 SQVTM, CDR2 ANQGSEA. V lost 5 bases to trimming and J lost 3 bases, with 11 bases between them.

This chain connects TRBV2 to TRBJ1-1; possibly TRBD1 for D (5 bases). Trimming left V 3 bases short and J 5 bases short, with 10 bases between. CDR3 length: 13 amino acids. Germline loops: CDR1 SNHLY, CDR2 FYNNEI. CDR3 sequence reads: CASSDQGYTEAFF. For the CDR3, the DNA is TGTGCCAGCAGTGATCAGGGATATACTGAAGCTTTCTTT.